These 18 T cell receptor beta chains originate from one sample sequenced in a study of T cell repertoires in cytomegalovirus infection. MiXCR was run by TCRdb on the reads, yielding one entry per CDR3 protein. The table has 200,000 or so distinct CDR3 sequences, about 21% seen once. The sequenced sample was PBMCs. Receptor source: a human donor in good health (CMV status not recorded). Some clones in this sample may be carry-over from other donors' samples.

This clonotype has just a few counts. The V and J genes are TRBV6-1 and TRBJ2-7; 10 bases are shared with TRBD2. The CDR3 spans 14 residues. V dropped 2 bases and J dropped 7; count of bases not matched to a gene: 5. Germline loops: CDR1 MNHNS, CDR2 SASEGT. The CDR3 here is CASSESLAGDEQYF. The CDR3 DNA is TGTGCCAGCAGTGAAAGTCTAGCGGGGGATGAGCAGTACTTC.

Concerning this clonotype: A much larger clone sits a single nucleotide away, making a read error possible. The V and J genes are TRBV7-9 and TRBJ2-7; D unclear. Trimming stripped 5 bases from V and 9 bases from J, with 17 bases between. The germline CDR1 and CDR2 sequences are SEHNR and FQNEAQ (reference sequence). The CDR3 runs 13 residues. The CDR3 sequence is CASSLPWGIVQYF. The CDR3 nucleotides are TGTGCCAGCAGCCTACCCTGGGGTATTGTGCAGTACTTC.

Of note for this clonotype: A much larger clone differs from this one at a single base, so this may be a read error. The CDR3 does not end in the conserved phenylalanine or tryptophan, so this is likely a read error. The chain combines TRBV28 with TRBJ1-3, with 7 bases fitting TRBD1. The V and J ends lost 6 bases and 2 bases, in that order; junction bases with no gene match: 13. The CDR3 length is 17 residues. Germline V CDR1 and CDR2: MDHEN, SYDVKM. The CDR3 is CASSRGVQGTAGNTIYL. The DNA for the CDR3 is TGTGCCAGCAGCCGAGGGGTCCAAGGGACAGCTGGAAACACCATATATCTT.

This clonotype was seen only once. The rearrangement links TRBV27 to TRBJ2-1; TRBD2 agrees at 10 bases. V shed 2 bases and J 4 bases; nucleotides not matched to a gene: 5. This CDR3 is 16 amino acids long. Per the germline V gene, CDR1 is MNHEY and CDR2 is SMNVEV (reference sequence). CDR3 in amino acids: CASSLTSGNVYNEQFF. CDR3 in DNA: TGTGCCAGCAGTTTAACTAGCGGGAATGTTTACAATGAGCAGTTCTTC.

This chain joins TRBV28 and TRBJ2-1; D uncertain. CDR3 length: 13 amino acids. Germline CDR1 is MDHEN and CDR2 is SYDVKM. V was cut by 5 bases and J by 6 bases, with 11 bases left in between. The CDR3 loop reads CASSAPPVNEQFF. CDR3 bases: TGTGCCAGCAGTGCCCCCCCAGTCAATGAGCAGTTCTTC.

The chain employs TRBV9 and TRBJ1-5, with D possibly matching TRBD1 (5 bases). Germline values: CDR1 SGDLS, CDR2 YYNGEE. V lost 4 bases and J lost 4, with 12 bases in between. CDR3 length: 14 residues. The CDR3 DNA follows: TGTGCCAGCAGCATTGGGGGGATTAATCAGCCCCAGCATTTT. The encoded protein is CASSIGGINQPQHF.

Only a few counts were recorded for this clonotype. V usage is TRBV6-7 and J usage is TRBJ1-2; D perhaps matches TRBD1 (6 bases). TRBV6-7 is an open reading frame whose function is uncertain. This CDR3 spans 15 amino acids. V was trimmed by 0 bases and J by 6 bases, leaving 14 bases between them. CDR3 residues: CASSYSRQESDGYTF. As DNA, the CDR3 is TGTGCCAGCAGTTACTCGAGACAGGAGTCGGATGGCTACACCTTC.

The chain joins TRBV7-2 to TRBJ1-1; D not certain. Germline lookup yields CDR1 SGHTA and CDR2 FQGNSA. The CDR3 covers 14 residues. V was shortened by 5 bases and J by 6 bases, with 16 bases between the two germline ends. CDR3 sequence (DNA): TGTGCCAGCAGCGCCAGTACCTTGGGCCCTGAAGCTTTCTTT. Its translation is CASSASTLGPEAFF.

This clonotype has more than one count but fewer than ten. CDR3 protein: CSVAKNYNEQFF. For the CDR3, the DNA is TGCAGCGTCGCGAAAAACTACAATGAGCAGTTCTTC. The J gene is TRBJ2-1, the V gene TRBV29-1; D is ambiguous. CDR1 and CDR2 from the germline V gene are SQVTM and ANQGSEA. V lost 6 bases and J 3 bases, leaving 9 bases between the germline ends. The CDR3 loop spans 12 amino acids.

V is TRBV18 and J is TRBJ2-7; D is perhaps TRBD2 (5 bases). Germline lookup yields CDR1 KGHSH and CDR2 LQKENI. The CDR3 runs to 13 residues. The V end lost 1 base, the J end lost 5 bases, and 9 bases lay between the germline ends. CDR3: CASSPRRVDEQYF. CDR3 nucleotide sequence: TGTGCCAGCTCACCACGGCGGGTGGACGAGCAGTACTTC.

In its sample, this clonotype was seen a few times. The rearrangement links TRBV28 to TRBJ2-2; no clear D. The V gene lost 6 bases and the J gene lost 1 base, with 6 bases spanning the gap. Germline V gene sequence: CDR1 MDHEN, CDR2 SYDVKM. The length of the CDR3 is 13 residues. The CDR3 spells CASREGNTGELFF. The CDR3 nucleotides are TGTGCCAGCAGAGAAGGGAACACCGGGGAGCTGTTTTTT.

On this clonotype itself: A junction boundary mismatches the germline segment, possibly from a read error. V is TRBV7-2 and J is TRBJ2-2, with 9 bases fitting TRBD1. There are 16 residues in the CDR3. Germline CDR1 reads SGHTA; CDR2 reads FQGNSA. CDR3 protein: CASSGDSGTGFGALFF. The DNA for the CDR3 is TGTGCCAGCAGCGGAGACTCCGGGACAGGGTTCGGGGCGCTGTTTTTT.

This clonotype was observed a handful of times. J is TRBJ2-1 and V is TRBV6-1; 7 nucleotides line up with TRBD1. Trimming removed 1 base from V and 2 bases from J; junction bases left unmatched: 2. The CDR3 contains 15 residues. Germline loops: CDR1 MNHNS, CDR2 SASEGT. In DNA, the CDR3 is TGTGCCAGCAGTGAAGTCGGGACAGCCTACAATGAGCAGTTCTTC. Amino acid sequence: CASSEVGTAYNEQFF.

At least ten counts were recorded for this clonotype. The CDR3 protein is CASSLARRLAGVTDTQYF. The CDR3 coding sequence is TGTGCCAGCAGCTTAGCCCGAAGGCTAGCGGGAGTCACAGATACGCAGTATTTT. The chain joins TRBV7-8 to TRBJ2-3; 10 nucleotides line up with TRBD2. The CDR3 length is 18 residues. Germline assignment: CDR1 SGHVS and CDR2 FQNEAQ. V gave up 0 bases and J gave up 2 bases; unmatched junction bases: 8.

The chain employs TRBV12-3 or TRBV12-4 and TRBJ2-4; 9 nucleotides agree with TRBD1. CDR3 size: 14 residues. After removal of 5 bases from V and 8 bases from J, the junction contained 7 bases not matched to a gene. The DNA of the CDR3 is TGTGCCAGCAGTCTGGGGACAGGGAGGGACATTCAGTACTTC. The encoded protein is CASSLGTGRDIQYF.

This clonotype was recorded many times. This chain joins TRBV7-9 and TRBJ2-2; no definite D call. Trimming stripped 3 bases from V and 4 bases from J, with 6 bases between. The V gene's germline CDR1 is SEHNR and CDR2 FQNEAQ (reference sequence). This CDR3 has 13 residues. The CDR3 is CASSFFGTGELFF. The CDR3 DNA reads TGTGCCAGCAGCTTCTTCGGCACCGGGGAGCTGTTTTTT.

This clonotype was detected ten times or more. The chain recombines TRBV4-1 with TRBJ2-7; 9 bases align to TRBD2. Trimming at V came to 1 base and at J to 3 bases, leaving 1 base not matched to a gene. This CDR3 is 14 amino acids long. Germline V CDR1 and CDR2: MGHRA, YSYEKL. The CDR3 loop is CASSQVSGGYEQYF. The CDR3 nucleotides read TGCGCCAGCAGCCAAGTTAGCGGGGGCTACGAGCAGTACTTC.

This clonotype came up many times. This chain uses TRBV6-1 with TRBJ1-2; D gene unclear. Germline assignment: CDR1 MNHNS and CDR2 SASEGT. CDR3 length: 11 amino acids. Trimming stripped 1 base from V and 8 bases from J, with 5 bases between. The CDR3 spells CASSEVWGYTF. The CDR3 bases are TGTGCCAGCAGTGAAGTATGGGGCTACACCTTC.